This record covers a single TCR beta chain. The target antigen is unknown. This sample is drawn from a study of blood T cells in healthy people across ages. General study findings and limits: A strong correlation between TCR beta diversity and naive T cell percentage was seen.

Primers used in a second PCR of about 7 to 11 cycles were a sample-barcoded 5' primer and a J-beta primer mix. Every molecule of cDNA carried a tag from a template-switch adaptor with 12 random nucleotides. Each of the samples gave a minimum of 3 million paired-end reads that contained CDR3. TCRdb analysed the 5' RACE reads with MiXCR anew, one entry per CDR3 protein. This table has 1.5 million to 2 million distinct CDR3 sequences, 49% appearing once. V gave up 7 bases and J gave up 4 bases; unmatched junction bases: 5. Looked up from germline, CDR1 is SQVTM and CDR2 is ANQGSEA. This CDR3 has 13 residues.

The sequenced sample was blood. The receptor's source is a middle-aged woman in good health. The V and J genes are TRBV29-1 and TRBJ1-2; TRBD1 agrees at 11 bases. CDR3 region: CSAGTGGGYGYTF. CDR3 bases: TGCAGCGCCGGGACAGGGGGAGGCTATGGCTACACCTTC.